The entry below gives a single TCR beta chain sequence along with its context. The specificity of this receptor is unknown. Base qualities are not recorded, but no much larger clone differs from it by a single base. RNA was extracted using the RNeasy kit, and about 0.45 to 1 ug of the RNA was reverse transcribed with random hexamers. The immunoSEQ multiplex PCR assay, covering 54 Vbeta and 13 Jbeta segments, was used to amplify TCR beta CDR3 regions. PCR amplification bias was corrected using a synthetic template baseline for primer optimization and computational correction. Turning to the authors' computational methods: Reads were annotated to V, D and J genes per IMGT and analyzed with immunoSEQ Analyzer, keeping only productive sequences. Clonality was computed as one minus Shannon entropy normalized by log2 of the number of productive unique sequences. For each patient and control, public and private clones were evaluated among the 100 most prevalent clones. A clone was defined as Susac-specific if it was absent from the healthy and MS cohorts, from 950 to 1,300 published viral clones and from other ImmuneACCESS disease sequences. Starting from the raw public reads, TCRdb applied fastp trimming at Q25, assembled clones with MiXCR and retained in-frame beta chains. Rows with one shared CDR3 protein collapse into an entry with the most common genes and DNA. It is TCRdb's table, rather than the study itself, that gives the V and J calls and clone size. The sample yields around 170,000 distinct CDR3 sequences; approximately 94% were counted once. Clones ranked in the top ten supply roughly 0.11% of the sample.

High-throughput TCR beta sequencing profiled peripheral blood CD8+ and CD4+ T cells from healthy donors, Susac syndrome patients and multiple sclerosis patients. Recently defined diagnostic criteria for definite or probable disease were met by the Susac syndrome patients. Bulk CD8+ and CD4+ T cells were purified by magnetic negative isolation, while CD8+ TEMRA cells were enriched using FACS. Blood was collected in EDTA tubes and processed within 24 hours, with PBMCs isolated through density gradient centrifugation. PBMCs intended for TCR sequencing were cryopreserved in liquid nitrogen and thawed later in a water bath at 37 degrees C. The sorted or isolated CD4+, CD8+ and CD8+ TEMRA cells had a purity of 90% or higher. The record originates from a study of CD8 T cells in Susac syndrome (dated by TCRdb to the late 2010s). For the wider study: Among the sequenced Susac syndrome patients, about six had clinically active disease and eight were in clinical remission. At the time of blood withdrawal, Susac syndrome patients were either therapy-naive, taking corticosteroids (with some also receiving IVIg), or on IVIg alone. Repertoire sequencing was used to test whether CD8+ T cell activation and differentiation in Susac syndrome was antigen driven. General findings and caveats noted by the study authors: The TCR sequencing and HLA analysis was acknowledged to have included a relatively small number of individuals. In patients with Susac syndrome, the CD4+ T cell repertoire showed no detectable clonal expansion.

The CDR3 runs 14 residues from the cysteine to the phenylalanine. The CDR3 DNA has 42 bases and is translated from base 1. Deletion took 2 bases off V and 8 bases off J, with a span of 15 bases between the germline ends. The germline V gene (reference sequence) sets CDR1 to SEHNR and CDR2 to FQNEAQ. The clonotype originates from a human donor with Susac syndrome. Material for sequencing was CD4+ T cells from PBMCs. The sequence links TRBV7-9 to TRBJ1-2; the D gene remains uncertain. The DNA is TGTGCCAGCAGCTTAATCCTGGGTGTGGACGGCTACACCTTC. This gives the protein CASSLILGVDGYTF.